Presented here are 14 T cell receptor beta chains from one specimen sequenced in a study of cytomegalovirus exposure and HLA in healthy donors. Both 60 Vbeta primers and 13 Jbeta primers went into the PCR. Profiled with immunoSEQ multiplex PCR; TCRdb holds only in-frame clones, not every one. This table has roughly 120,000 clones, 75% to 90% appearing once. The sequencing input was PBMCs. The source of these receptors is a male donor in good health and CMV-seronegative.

CDR3 sequence reads: CASSPGPGGHNEQYF. CDR3 in DNA: TGTGCCAGCTCACCCGGGCCGGGGGGGCACAACGAGCAGTACTTC. The V gene is TRBV18, the J gene TRBJ2-7, with 8 bases aligning to TRBD2. With V trimmed by 3 bases and J by 5 bases, 9 bases remained unmatched. The CDR3 totals 15 residues. The germline V gene encodes CDR1 KGHSH and CDR2 LQKENI.

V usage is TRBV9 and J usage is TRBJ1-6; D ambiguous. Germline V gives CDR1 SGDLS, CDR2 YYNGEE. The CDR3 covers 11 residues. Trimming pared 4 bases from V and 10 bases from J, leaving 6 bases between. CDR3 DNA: TGTGCCAGCAGCTCAGGATCACCCCTCCACTTT. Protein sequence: CASSSGSPLHF.

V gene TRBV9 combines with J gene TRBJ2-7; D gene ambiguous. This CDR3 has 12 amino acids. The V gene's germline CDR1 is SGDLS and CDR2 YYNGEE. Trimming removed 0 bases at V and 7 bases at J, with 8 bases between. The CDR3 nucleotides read TGTGCCAGCAGCGTAGAGAGAGGTGAGCAGTACTTC. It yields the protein CASSVERGEQYF.

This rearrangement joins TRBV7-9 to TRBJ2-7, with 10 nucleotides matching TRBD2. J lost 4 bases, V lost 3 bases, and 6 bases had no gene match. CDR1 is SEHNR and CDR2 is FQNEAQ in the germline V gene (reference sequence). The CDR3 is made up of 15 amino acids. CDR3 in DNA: TGTGCCAGCAGCTTCATAGCGGGAGGCATTTACGAGCAGTACTTC. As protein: CASSFIAGGIYEQYF.

For the CDR3, the DNA is TGTGCCAGCTCACCACTACCCGCCCAAACACCCTACGAGCAGTACTTC. It is translated as CASSPLPAQTPYEQYF. The V and J genes are TRBV18 and TRBJ2-7; no clear D gene. V gave up 1 base and J gave up 2 bases, with 15 bases separating them. The germline V gene has CDR1 KGHSH and CDR2 LQKENI. The CDR3 has 16 residues.

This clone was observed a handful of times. CDR3 protein: CASSESVSQIAFF. DNA for the CDR3: TGTGCCAGCAGTGAATCTGTCAGTCAAATAGCTTTCTTT. The rearrangement joins TRBV25-1 to TRBJ1-1; no clear D gene. The CDR3 loop spans 13 amino acids. V lost 1 base and J 10 bases, leaving 13 bases between the germline ends. Germline assignment: CDR1 MGHDK and CDR2 SYGVNS. Filled out from reference TRBV25-1 and TRBJ1-1, the complete variable domain reads EADIYQTPRYLVIGTGKKITLECSQTMGHDKMYWYQQDPGMELHLIHYSYGVNSTEKGDLSSESTVSRIRTEHFPLTLESARPSHTSQYLCASSESVSQIAFFGQGTRLTVV.

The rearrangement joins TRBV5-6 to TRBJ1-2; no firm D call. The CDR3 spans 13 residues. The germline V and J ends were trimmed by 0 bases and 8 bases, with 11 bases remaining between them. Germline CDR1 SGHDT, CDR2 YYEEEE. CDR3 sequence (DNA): TGTGCCAGCAGCTTGGGAGGGAAAGGGGGCTACACCTTC. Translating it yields CASSLGGKGGYTF.

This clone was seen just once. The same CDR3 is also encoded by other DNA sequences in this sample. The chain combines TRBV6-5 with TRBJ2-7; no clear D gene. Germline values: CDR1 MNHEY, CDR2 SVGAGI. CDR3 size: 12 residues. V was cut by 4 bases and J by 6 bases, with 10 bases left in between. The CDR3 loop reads CASSLPSGEQYF. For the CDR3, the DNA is TGTGCCAGCAGTTTGCCCAGTGGCGAGCAGTACTTC.

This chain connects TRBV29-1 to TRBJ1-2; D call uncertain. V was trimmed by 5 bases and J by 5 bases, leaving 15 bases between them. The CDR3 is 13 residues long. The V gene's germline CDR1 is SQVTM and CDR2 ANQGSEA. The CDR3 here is CSVPVGSGYGYTF. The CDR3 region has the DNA TGCAGCGTTCCGGTAGGGAGCGGATATGGCTACACCTTC. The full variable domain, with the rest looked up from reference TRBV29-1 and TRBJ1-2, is SAVISQKPSRDICQRGTSLTIQCQVDSQVTMMFWYRQQPGQSLTLIATANQGSEATYESGFVIDKFPISRPNLTFSTLTVSNMSPEDSSIYLCSVPVGSGYGYTFGSGTRLTVV.

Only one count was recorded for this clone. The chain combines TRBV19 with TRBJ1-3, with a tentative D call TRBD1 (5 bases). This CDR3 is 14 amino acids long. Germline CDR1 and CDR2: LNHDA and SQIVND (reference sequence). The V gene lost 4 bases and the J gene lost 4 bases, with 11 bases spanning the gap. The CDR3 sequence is CASSNPGYGNTIYF. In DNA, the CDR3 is TGTGCCAGTAGTAACCCAGGGTACGGAAACACCATATATTTT.

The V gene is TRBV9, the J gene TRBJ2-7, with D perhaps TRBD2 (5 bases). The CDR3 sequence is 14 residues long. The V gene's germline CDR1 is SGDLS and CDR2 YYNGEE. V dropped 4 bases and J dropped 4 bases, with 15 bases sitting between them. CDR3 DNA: TGTGCCAGCAGCCCTACGGGATTCGGGTACGAGCAGTACTTC. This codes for CASSPTGFGYEQYF.

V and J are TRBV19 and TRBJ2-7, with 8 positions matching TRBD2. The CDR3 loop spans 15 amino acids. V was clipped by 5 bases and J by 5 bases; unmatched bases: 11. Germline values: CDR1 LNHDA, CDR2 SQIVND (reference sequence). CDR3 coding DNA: TGTGCCAGTAGTGCCCGTAAAAGCGGGAGCCACGAGCAGTACTTC. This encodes CASSARKSGSHEQYF.

The CDR3 DNA follows: TGTGCTAGTCAGACGTTCCAAGGGACAGGGGTTGCTCAGCCCCAGCATTTT. It is translated as CASQTFQGTGVAQPQHF. The V gene is TRBV12-5, the J gene TRBJ1-5, with 10 bases matching TRBD1. Germline V gene lookup returns CDR1 LGHNT and CDR2 FRNRAP. The V segment lost 8 bases and the J segment 6 bases; nucleotides outside the gene matches: 16. The CDR3 loop spans 17 amino acids.

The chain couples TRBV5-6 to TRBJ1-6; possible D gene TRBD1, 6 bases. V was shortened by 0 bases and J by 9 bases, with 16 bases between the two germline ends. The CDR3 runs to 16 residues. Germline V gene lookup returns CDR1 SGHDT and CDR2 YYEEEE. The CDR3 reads CASSLVERQEGSPLHF. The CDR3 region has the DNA TGTGCCAGCAGCTTGGTTGAGAGACAGGAAGGTTCACCCCTCCACTTT.